This entry is about one T cell receptor beta chain. Its antigen is unidentified. This specimen belongs to a study of radiotherapy plus CTLA-4 blockade in lung cancer. In the study overall: In around 17% of patients, objective responses were seen; roughly 30% had disease control. Overall study findings and caveats: Tumor-derived TCR clones expanded in blood after radiotherapy plus ipilimumab.

TCRdb's table, derived via immunoSEQ multiplex PCR, lists solely in-frame clones and lacks some. The data show about 49,000 clones, more than 70% seen once. CDR3 length: 14 amino acids. Germline lookup yields CDR1 SGHTA and CDR2 FQGNSA. Trimming shortened V by 1 base and J by 0 bases, and 7 bases separated the two germline ends. With ipilimumab providing CTLA-4 blockade, focal radiation was administered to patients who had chemo-refractory metastatic non-small-cell lung cancer. The V gene is TRBV7-2, the J gene TRBJ2-7; D not resolved. The receptor comes from a human donor with non-small cell lung cancer whose response to radiotherapy plus ipilimumab could not be evaluated. Here the sequenced sample was peripheral blood, taken from a patient treated with radiotherapy plus ipilimumab. The CDR3 loop is CASSLDRSSYEQYF. CDR3 in DNA: TGTGCCAGCAGCTTAGATCGGTCCTCCTACGAGCAGTACTTC.